This TCR beta chain was captured in a study of shared clonotypes between healthy human individuals (dated by TCRdb to 2018 to 2020). Study-wide context: Three men and two women, aged 18 to 49 years, made up the cohort. The study deeply sequenced blood TCR repertoires of five healthy adults to estimate repertoire size and the extent of clonotype sharing between individuals. To increase sequencing depth and limit assay-specific biases, TCR repertoire library preparation and sequencing were carried out by different laboratories using diverse techniques. Between about 0.85 and 10 billion PBMCs per donor were obtained by leukapheresis.

This clone was picked up a small number of times. Its binding antigen is unknown. Per-base qualities were not stored, and no clone one base away is much larger. The donors were healthy, HIV-negative adults who had no recently reported acute infections or vaccinations. All donors were Caucasian adults living in Nashville, Tennessee, USA. For unsorted samples, tens of millions of PBMCs were counted, and genomic DNA was extracted using the QIAamp DNA Blood Mini kit. Blood was obtained by leukapheresis, after which PBMCs were separated by Ficoll-Histopaque density gradient centrifugation and cryopreserved in liquid nitrogen vapor phase. Results the study describes overall, beyond this receptor: Based on pairwise subsampling, the degree of clonotype sharing among donors was expected to be affected by sequencing depth. Because the study included a small number of donors, the genetic and exposure-history diversity represented was limited. Sampling was restricted to blood, and TCR repertoires in tissue are likely to differ from TCR repertoires in blood.

TCR CDR3 regions were amplified from genomic DNA by multiplex PCR using the deep immunoSEQ assay. Extracted genomic DNA from each cell subset was spread evenly across all wells of several immunoSEQ 96-well plates, with each plate serving as a replicate. For unsorted PBMC, each replicate PCR was loaded with approximately 300 ng genomic DNA, equivalent to roughly 31,000 T cell genomes. Ten immunoSEQ deep assay plates were used to sequence unsorted PBMC genomic DNA. The purified libraries were quantified using a Qubit 3.0 fluorometer, sized with a Bioanalyzer 2100, and then quantified again using the KAPA Library Quantification kit. Every immunoSEQ 96-well plate was sequenced on a separate single-read 150-cycle Illumina NextSeq 550 flow cell. The authors processed their data as follows. Because only junctional sequences without quality scores were contained in the immunoSEQ output, filtering matching that applied to full-length reads could not be performed. To assign V/J genes and CDR3, sequences were annotated using PyIR, a Python wrapper for IgBLAST v1.9, with IMGT germline references. Reads were filtered out if the reads had weak V/J assignments (E-value above 1e-6), no CDR3, stop codons, out-of-frame junctions, or ambiguous translated residues. A V3J clonotype was defined by an identical inferred V gene, J gene, and CDR3 amino acid sequence. Percentage overlap between repertoires was calculated by dividing the number of shared unique clonotypes by the size of the smaller repertoire. Richness of each repertoire was evaluated using RTK rarefaction, the Chao1 estimator, and Recon v2.1 estimates of unobserved clonotypes. Here the immuneACCESS table is served through TCRdb, limited to in-frame sequences with V and J called. Missing clones are a known gap in these copies; in checked studies unresolved V genes cover under half, and the rest lacks a known reason. The V and J calls and the clone size are those of that table, but D and trimming were determined from the DNA. Counted in this sample were about 480,000 clones; over 60% of them appeared once. About an eighth of the sample lies in the top ten.

The CDR3 contains 14 residues, cysteine and phenylalanine counted. Solely the CDR3 DNA is kept, with 42 bases framed from the first base. V and J lose 10 bases and 4 bases, and a span of 17 bases separates them. The germline V gene gives CDR1 as MDHEN and CDR2 as SYDVKM. The sample consisted of PBMCs. This sequence uses TRBV28 and TRBJ2-1; tentative D gene TRBD2, with 6 bases matching. This receptor was identified in a woman aged 40 to 50 in good health. Some clones in this sample may be carry-over from other donors' samples. This receptor has the CDR3 CATIIGTEYNEQFF. The DNA sequence reads TGTGCCACTATTATCGGGACTGAATACAATGAGCAGTTCTTC.